The rows below give T cell receptor beta chains drawn from one sample of a study of cytotoxic CD8 clonotypes in ibrutinib-treated CLL. Data came from immunoSEQ multiplex PCR; TCRdb stores just in-frame clones and leaves some out. The sample holds some 100,000 clones, about 58% seen once. Sequencing used PBMCs, obtained after 24 months of ibrutinib treatment. These receptors were collected from a human donor with chronic lymphocytic leukemia. Both conserved end residues are part of each CDR3. A D gene is named only where the DNA matches it firmly. Clone size is stated in some rows and not others, as once, few, many or a class when expanded.

J gene,clone size,V gene,D gene,CDR3 protein,CDR3 DNA
TRBJ2-7,.,TRBV28,TRBD1,CASRPPGQGRGEQYF,TGTGCCAGCAGGCCCCCGGGACAGGGTCGGGGAGAGCAGTACTTC
TRBJ1-6,few,TRBV10-3,.,CAISHESNSPLHF,TGTGCCATCAGTCATGAAAGTAATTCACCCCTCCACTTT
TRBJ1-6,.,TRBV5-1,.,CASSPGQNKNSPLHF,TGCGCCAGCAGCCCAGGACAGAACAAGAATTCACCCCTCCACTTT
TRBJ2-5,once,TRBV5-1,TRBD2,CASSPASGGIRETQYF,TGCGCCAGCAGCCCGGCTAGCGGGGGGATCAGGGAGACCCAGTACTTC
TRBJ2-5,.,TRBV6-1,.,CASSRSGETQYF,TGTGCCAGCAGTCGAAGCGGAGAGACCCAGTACTTC
TRBJ2-4,.,TRBV18,TRBD1,CASSPTGLGQGTLAKNIQYF,TGTGCCAGCTCACCTACCGGTCTAGGACAGGGGACTCTAGCCAAAAACATTCAGTACTTC
TRBJ1-5,few,TRBV6-6,.,CASSSKGDSNQPQHF,TGTGCCAGCAGTTCTAAGGGGGACAGCAATCAGCCCCAGCATTTT
TRBJ2-7,.,TRBV7-9,.,CASSPDSTYEQYF,TGTGCCAGCAGCCCGGACAGTACCTACGAGCAGTACTTC
TRBJ2-3,.,TRBV9,.,CASSVREDTQYF,TGTGCCAGCAGCGTAAGGGAAGATACGCAGTATTTT
TRBJ2-7,.,TRBV2,TRBD2,CASSGIAGGIRNSYEQYF,TGTGCCAGCAGTGGTATAGCGGGGGGGATACGCAACTCCTACGAGCAGTACTTC
TRBJ1-2,.,TRBV30,TRBD1,CAWRPLLTGYLYGYTF,TGTGCCTGGAGGCCCCTTTTGACAGGGTACCTCTATGGCTACACCTTC
TRBJ2-7,.,TRBV4-3,.,CASSHALQGTDEQYF,TGCGCCAGCAGCCACGCCCTGCAGGGTACGGACGAGCAGTACTTC
TRBJ2-6,many,TRBV6-4,.,CASSGDTMTGANVLTF,TGTGCCAGCAGTGGAGACACCATGACGGGGGCCAACGTCCTGACTTTC
TRBJ1-2,.,TRBV19,.,CASTEQGTGGYTF,TGTGCCAGTACCGAACAGGGAACGGGTGGCTACACCTTC
TRBJ2-3,.,TRBV30,.,CAWRLTGVDTQYF,TGTGCCTGGAGGTTGACAGGTGTCGATACGCAGTATTTT
TRBJ2-3,.,TRBV29-1,TRBD1,CSVAGTGSTDTQYF,TGCAGCGTGGCCGGGACAGGGTCCACAGATACGCAGTATTTT
TRBJ2-5,.,TRBV29-1,TRBD1,CSVSAGTGKETQYF,TGCAGCGTTTCAGCTGGGACAGGGAAAGAGACCCAGTACTTC
TRBJ2-7,.,TRBV7-9,TRBD1,CAGEDRGKGHEQYF,TGTGCCGGGGAGGACAGGGGGAAGGGGCACGAGCAGTACTTC
TRBJ2-1,.,TRBV18,.,CASSPGGSLYNEQFF,TGTGCCAGCTCACCGGGGGGTAGTCTGTACAATGAGCAGTTCTTC
TRBJ2-7,.,TRBV5-1,.,CASSLDGAGSYEQYF,TGCGCCAGCAGCTTGGACGGCGCAGGGTCCTACGAGCAGTACTTC
TRBJ1-4,large,TRBV5-4,.,CASSRAGGGEDEKLFF,TGTGCCAGCAGCAGGGCAGGCGGTGGGGAAGATGAAAAACTGTTTTTT
TRBJ1-2,.,TRBV25-1,.,CASSASGHGYTF,TGTGCCAGCAGTGCATCGGGGCACGGCTACACCTTC